This T cell receptor beta chain was sequenced during a study of cytomegalovirus exposure and HLA in healthy donors. PCR used 60 Vbeta primers and 13 Jbeta primers. The repertoire was sequenced with immunoSEQ multiplex PCR; TCRdb's copy has only in-frame clones and lacks some. The repertoire has around 150,000 clones, 75% to 90% of them found once; the top ten carry approximately 1.5%. The J segment lost 4 bases and the V segment lost 5 bases, leaving 3 bases of the junction unmatched. Germline CDR1 ENHRY, CDR2 SYGVKD. The CDR3 is made up of 15 amino acids. There were likely unrecorded immune exposures, though donors were nominally healthy when sampled. This clone appeared a few times.

Sequencing was carried out using PBMCs. The receptor's source is a woman aged 18-29 years in good health and CMV-seronegative. The rearrangement uses TRBV10-3 and TRBJ2-1, with 12 bases lining up with TRBD2. This CDR3 reads CAISTSGGSYNEQFF. CDR3 bases: TGTGCCATCAGTACTAGCGGGGGGTCATACAATGAGCAGTTCTTC.